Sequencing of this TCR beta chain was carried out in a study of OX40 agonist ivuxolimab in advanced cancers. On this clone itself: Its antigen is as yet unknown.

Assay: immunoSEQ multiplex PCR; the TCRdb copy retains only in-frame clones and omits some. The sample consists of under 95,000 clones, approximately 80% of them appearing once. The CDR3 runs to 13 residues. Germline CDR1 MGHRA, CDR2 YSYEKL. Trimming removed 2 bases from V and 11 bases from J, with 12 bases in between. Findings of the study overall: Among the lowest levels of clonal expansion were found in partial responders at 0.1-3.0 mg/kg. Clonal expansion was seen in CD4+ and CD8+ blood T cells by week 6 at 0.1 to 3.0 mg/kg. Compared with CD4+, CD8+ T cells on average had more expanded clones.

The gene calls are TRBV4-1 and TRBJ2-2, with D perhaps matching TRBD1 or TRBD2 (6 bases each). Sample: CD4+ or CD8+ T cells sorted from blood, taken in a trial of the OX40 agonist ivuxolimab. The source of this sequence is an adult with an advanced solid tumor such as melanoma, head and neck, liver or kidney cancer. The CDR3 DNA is TGCGCCAGCAGCCAAAGGGGGGATTCTGAGCTGTTTTTT. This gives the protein CASSQRGDSELFF.